The present entry profiles one TCR beta chain with its context. The data belong to a study of blood T cell repertoires in COVID-19. Study at large: Collection of acute and convalescent COVID-19 samples took place in the United States, Italy and Spain. T cells, B-cell-depleted T cells, or PBMCs provided the cDNA or gDNA that served as material.

How the authors handled the data: Amplification from reference gene primers served as the basis for estimated nucleated cell counts. Assay used: immunoSEQ multiplex PCR; TCRdb lists only in-frame clones, some missing. Clone size and the V and J calls come from that table; the DNA yielded D and trimming. Of around 250,000 clones listed, approximately 82% are singletons. The ends lost 5 bases at V and 3 bases at J; junction bases unmatched: 6. In germline, CDR1 is LGHNA, CDR2 YSLEER. The CDR3 extends over 14 amino acids. The sequence came from a woman in her late teens or twenties with acute or convalescent COVID-19. Sequencing was performed on peripheral blood. This rearrangement joins TRBV4-3 to TRBJ2-5, with 7 bases that match TRBD2. The CDR3 DNA sequence: TGCGCCAGCAGCTTCCTAGCGGAAAAAGAGACCCAGTACTTC. Translating it yields CASSFLAEKETQYF.